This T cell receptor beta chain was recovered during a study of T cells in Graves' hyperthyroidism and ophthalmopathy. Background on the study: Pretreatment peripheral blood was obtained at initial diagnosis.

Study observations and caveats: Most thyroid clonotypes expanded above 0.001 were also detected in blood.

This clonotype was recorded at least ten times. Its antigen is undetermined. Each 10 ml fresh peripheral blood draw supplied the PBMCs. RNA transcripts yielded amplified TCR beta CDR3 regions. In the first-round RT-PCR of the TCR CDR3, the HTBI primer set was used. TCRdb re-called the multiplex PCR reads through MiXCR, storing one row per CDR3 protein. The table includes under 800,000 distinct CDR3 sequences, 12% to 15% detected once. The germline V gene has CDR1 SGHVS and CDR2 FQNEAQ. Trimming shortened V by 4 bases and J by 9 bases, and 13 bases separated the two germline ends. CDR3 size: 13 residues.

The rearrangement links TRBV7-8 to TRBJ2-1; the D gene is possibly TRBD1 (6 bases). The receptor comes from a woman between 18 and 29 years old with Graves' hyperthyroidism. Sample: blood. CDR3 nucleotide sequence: TGTGCCAGCAGCTGGGGGCTTGGCCCTGAGCAGTTCTTC. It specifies CASSWGLGPEQFF.